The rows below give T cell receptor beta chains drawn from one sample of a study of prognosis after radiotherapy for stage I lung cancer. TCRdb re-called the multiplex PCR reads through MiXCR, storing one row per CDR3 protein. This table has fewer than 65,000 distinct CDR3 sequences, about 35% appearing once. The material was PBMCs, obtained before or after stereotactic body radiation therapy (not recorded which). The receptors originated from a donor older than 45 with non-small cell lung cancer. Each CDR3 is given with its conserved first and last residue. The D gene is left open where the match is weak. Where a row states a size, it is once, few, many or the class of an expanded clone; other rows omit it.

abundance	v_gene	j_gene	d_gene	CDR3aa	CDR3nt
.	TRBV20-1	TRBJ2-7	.	CSASRPSSYEQYF	TGCAGTGCCTCAAGACCGAGCTCCTACGAGCAGTACTTC
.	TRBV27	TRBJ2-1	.	CASRGGEAYNEQFF	TGTGCCAGCAGGGGCGGAGAAGCCTACAATGAGCAGTTCTTC
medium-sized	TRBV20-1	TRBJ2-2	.	CSAAAENTGELFF	TGCAGTGCTGCCGCGGAAAACACCGGGGAGCTGTTTTTT
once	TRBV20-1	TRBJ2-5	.	CSASEGVVRETQYF	TGCAGTGCTAGCGAGGGGGTGGTGCGAGAGACCCAGTACTTC
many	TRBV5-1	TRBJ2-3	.	CASSLELGSTDTQYF	TGCGCCAGCAGCTTGGAGCTGGGGAGCACAGATACGCAGTATTTT
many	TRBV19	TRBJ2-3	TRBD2	CASRGGLAGDGSDTQYF	TGTGCCAGTAGGGGGGGACTAGCGGGAGACGGGTCAGATACGCAGTATTTT
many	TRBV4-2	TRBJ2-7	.	CASSPERFLYEQYF	TGTGCCAGCAGCCCGGAGCGGTTTCTCTACGAGCAGTACTTC
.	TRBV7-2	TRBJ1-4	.	CSSSLRQVREKLFF	TGTTCCAGCAGCTTGAGACAGGTTCGCGAAAAACTGTTTTTT
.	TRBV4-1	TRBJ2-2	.	CASIQEGAPGTGELFF	TGCGCCAGCATCCAGGAGGGGGCGCCAGGCACCGGGGAGCTGTTTTTT
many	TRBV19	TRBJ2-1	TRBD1	CASSIRDRDHNGQFF	TGTGCCAGTAGTATACGCGACAGGGACCACAATGGGCAGTTCTTC
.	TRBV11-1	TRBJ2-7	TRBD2	CASSLGLGLSVEQYF	TGTGCCAGCAGCTTAGGGTTGGGACTATCGGTCGAGCAGTACTTC
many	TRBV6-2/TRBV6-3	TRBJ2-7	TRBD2	CASSLPEGREGPSYEQYF	TGTGCCAGCAGTCTACCCGAGGGGCGGGAGGGCCCCTCCTACGAGCAGTACTTC
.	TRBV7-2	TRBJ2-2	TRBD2	CASSFGLGLASGELFF	TGTGCCAGCAGCTTCGGTCTCGGACTAGCGTCCGGGGAGCTGTTTTTT
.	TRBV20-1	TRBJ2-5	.	CSASLRETQYF	TGCAGTGCTAGTTTGCGAGAGACCCAGTACTTC
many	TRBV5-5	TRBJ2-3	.	CASSLGGNTQYF	TGTGCCAGCAGCTTGGGGGGGAATACGCAGTATTTT
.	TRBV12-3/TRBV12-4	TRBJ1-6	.	CASLMWVIYNSPLHF	TGTGCCAGCCTGATGTGGGTGATCTATAATTCACCCCTCCACTTT
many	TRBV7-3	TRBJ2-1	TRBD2	CASSELAGVYNEQFF	TGTGCCAGCAGCGAGCTAGCGGGCGTATACAATGAGCAGTTCTTC
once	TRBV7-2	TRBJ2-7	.	CASRGYSNYEHYF	TGTGCCAGCAGGGGGTACAGCAACTACGAGCATTACTTC
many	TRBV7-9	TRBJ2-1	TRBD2	CASSLAGRGGEQFF	TGTGCCAGCAGCTTAGCCGGCCGGGGGGGTGAGCAGTTCTTC
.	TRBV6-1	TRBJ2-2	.	CASSGWGTGELFF	TGTGCCAGCAGTGGGTGGGGTACCGGGGAGCTGTTTTTT
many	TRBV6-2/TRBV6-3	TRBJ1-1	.	CASSYSGNSEAFF	TGTGCCAGCAGTTACTCGGGAAATTCCGAAGCTTTCTTT
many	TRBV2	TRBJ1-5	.	CASGIRDGNQPQHF	TGTGCCAGCGGGATCCGGGACGGCAATCAGCCCCAGCATTTT
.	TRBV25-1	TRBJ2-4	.	CASSELGVSIQYF	TGTGCCAGCAGTGAACTAGGGGTGAGCATTCAGTACTTC
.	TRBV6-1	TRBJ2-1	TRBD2	CASSTTGLAAYNEQFF	TGTGCCAGCAGTACGACGGGACTAGCGGCCTACAATGAGCAGTTCTTC
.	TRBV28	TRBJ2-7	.	CASIVGIGYEQYF	TGTGCCAGCATTGTCGGGATTGGGTACGAGCAGTACTTC
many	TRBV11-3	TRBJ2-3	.	CASSLSGGNTDTQYF	TGTGCCAGCAGCTTAAGCGGAGGGAACACAGATACGCAGTATTTT
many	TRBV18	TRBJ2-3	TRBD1	CASSPPTRGQGKGHTDTQYF	TGTGCCAGCTCACCCCCAACTCGAGGACAGGGGAAGGGGCACACAGATACGCAGTATTTT
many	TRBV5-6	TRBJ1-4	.	CASSWGVGSNEKLFF	TGTGCCAGCAGCTGGGGGGTGGGCAGTAATGAAAAACTGTTTTTT
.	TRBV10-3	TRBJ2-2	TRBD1	CDIRPGTARELFF	TGTGACATCAGACCAGGGACAGCCCGGGAGCTGTTTTTT
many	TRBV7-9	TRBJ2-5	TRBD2	CASSLGAAGVAETQYF	TGTGCCAGCAGCTTAGGGGCAGCGGGAGTTGCTGAGACCCAGTACTTC
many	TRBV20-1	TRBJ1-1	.	CSAREGRVLPEAFF	TGCAGTGCTAGAGAGGGCAGGGTTCTTCCTGAAGCTTTCTTT
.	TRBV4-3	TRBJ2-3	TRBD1	CASSRRVTGQGGSVTDTQYF	TGCGCCAGCAGCCGAAGGGTCACCGGACAGGGAGGATCGGTCACAGATACGCAGTATTTT
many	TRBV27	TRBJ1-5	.	CASSPRQTLANQPQHF	TGTGCCAGCAGTCCCAGACAGACTTTAGCGAATCAGCCCCAGCATTTT
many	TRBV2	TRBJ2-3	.	CASTGGLGLDTQYF	TGTGCCAGCACGGGGGGCCTGGGTCTGGATACGCAGTATTTT
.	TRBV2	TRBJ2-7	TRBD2	CASSPENLLAGYEQYF	TGCGCCAGCAGTCCCGAAAATCTACTAGCGGGTTACGAGCAGTACTTC
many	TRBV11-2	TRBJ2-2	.	CASSLAGELFF	TGTGCCAGCAGCTTAGCGGGGGAGCTGTTTTTT
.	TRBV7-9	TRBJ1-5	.	CASSPPGRDDSAQHF	TGTGCCAGCAGCCCCCCGGGTAGGGACGACTCAGCCCAGCATTTT
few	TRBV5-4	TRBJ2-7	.	CASSLAAQPNYEQYF	TGTGCCAGCAGCTTGGCCGCCCAGCCAAACTACGAGCAGTACTTC
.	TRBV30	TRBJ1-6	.	CARSWLGTSPLHF	TGTGCCCGGAGTTGGCTAGGCACCTCACCCCTCCACTTT
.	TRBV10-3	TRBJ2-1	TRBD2	CAITSGRVLNEQFF	TGTGCCATCACTAGCGGGAGAGTCCTCAATGAGCAGTTCTTC
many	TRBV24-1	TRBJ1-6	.	CATSETANSPLHF	TGTGCCACCAGTGAAACAGCCAATTCACCCCTCCACTTT
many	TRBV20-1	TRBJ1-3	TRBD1	CSARDRVKGNTIYF	TGCAGTGCTAGGGACAGGGTAAAGGGAAACACCATATATTTT
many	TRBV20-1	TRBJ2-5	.	CSARGETQYF	TGCAGTGCTAGAGGGGAGACCCAGTACTTC
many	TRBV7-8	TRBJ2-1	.	CASSLDRSRGGDEQFF	TGTGCCAGCAGCTTAGATCGTAGCAGGGGGGGAGATGAGCAGTTCTTC
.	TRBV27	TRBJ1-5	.	CARSSVAINQPQHF	TGTGCCAGGTCCAGTGTGGCTATCAATCAGCCCCAGCATTTT
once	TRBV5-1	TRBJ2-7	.	CASILSPAGGAEQYF	TGCGCCAGCATCTTAAGTCCAGCTGGAGGAGCCGAGCAGTACTTC
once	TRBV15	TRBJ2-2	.	CATSRGGLDAGELFF	TGTGCCACCAGCAGAGGGGGGCTAGACGCCGGGGAGCTGTTTTTT
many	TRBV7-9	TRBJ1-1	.	CASSLEVGRPNTEAFF	TGTGCCAGCAGCTTAGAAGTCGGCAGGCCGAACACTGAAGCTTTCTTT
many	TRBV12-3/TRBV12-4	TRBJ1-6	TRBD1	CASSYAGPTGGNSPLHF	TGTGCCAGCAGTTACGCTGGACCGACAGGGGGTAATTCACCCCTCCACTTT
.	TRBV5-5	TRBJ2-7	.	CASSPQTRFSYEQYF	TGTGCCAGCAGCCCCCAGACTAGATTCTCCTACGAGCAGTACTTC
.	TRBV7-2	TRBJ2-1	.	CASSLVEDEQFF	TGTGCCAGCAGCTTAGTTGAAGATGAGCAGTTCTTC
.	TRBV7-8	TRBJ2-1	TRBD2	CASSLDPPGLRGGGRAKVF	TGTGCCAGCAGCTTAGACCCCCCTGGGCTCAGGGGAGGCGGGAGGGCCAAGGTCTTC
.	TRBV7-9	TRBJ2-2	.	CASSPSGGALPTGELFF	TGTGCCAGCAGCCCCAGCGGCGGGGCGCTCCCCACAGGGGAGCTGTTTTTT
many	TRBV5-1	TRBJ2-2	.	CASSPLSLNTGELFF	TGCGCCAGCAGCCCACTGTCGTTGAACACCGGGGAGCTGTTTTTT